The 30 T cell receptor beta chains given below trace back to one sample, sequenced in a study of T cells in Graves' hyperthyroidism and ophthalmopathy. The TCR beta CDR3 regions underwent amplification using RNA transcripts as the source. First-round RT-PCR with HTBI primers amplified the TCR CDR3 region. TCRdb re-called the multiplex PCR reads with MiXCR, one entry per CDR3 protein. The sample has tens of thousands of distinct CDR3 sequences, approximately 53% seen once. The material sequenced was blood. These receptors were taken from a woman aged 60 to 75 with Graves' ophthalmopathy.

In the case of this clonotype: One base away lies a much larger clone, so this may be a sequencing read error. V gene TRBV6-4 combines with J gene TRBJ2-5; TRBD2 matches 8 bases. Looked up from germline, CDR1 is MRHNA and CDR2 is SNTAGT. CDR3 length equals 15 residues. The CDR3 loop is CASRDLAGGQETQYF. In DNA form, the CDR3 reads TGTGCCAGCCGTGACCTCGCGGGGGGTCAAGAGACCCAGTACTTC.

In its sample, this clonotype was seen many times. The chain combines TRBV11-2 with TRBJ2-7; 8 bases line up with TRBD2. With V trimmed by 1 base and J by 2 bases, 4 bases remained unmatched. Per the germline V gene, CDR1 is SGHAT and CDR2 is FQNNGV. The length of the CDR3 is 15 residues. CDR3 residues: CASSLGRGDAYEQYF. The DNA for the CDR3 is TGTGCCAGCAGCTTAGGGCGGGGGGACGCCTACGAGCAGTACTTC.

This clonotype occurred once. The conserved final phenylalanine or tryptophan is absent from the CDR3, which likely points to a read error. The DNA is omitted, as the CDR3 cannot be located on it reliably, and the CDR3 follows TCRdb's listing. The chain joins TRBV5-4 to TRBJ1-5; no check of the table's D call, TRBD1, against the DNA was made. The CDR3 has 14 amino acids, counting both end residues. The germline gives CDR1 SGHNT, CDR2 YYREEE (reference sequence). The CDR3 reads CASSYRDREISPSI.

There are many counts of this clonotype. The V and J genes are TRBV29-1 and TRBJ2-5; 11 bases are shared with TRBD1. There are 12 residues in the CDR3. Unmatched junction bases numbered 3, after V lost 3 bases and J lost 9 bases. CDR1 and CDR2 (germline): SQVTM, ANQGSEA. Here the CDR3 DNA reads TGCAGCGTTGAGAAGGGACAGGGGGCCCAGTACTTC. This translates into CSVEKGQGAQYF.

This clonotype is medium-sized (0.01 to 0.1%). The chain uses TRBV7-6 and TRBJ2-1; 9 nucleotides align to TRBD2. This CDR3 comprises 17 residues. Germline CDR1 is SGHVS and CDR2 is FNYEAQ. The trim removed 3 bases at V and 3 bases at J, leaving 9 bases unmatched. CDR3 amino acids: CASSLGLAYAFYNEQFF. The CDR3 DNA reads as TGTGCCAGCAGCTTGGGACTAGCATATGCGTTCTACAATGAGCAGTTCTTC.

Comments on this clonotype: Since no conserved phenylalanine or tryptophan closes the CDR3, a read error is the likely cause. The chain couples TRBV2 to TRBJ2-5; D remains ambiguous. CDR3 size: 14 residues. CDR1 and CDR2 (germline): SNHLY, FYNNEI. Trimming removed 1 base at V and 5 bases at J, with 11 bases between. The CDR3 sequence is CASSEEAGRETQYL. The CDR3 DNA is TGTGCCAGCAGTGAAGAAGCAGGTAGGGAGACCCAGTACCTC.

As concerns this clonotype: The junction departs from the called germline gene at one end, perhaps through a read error. The chain employs TRBV7-2 and TRBJ2-2, with 10 positions matching TRBD1. This CDR3 contains 16 residues. Germline CDR1 SGHTA, CDR2 FQGNSA. This CDR3 is CASSPDGQGGTGELSW. CDR3 coding DNA: TGTGCCAGCAGCCCTGATGGACAGGGGGGCACCGGGGAGCTGTCTTGG.

This clonotype was counted ten times or more. The chain couples TRBV6-1 to TRBJ2-7, with D uncertain. Germline V lookup: CDR1 MNHNS, CDR2 SASEGT. This CDR3 has 11 amino acids. Trimming pared 3 bases from V and 5 bases from J, leaving 5 bases between. The CDR3 sequence: CASSELHEQYF. The CDR3 DNA reads as TGTGCCAGCAGTGAGTTGCACGAGCAGTACTTC.

This clonotype has a handful of counts. It may be a read error: a sequence one base away is much more abundant. The chain recombines TRBV12-3 or TRBV12-4 with TRBJ2-3, with D unclear. This CDR3 has 17 residues. Trimming took 5 bases from V and 2 from J, leaving 20 bases between them. CDR3 residues: CASSAGDWVELTDTQYF. The CDR3 region has the DNA TGTGCCAGCAGTGCCGGAGACTGGGTGGAACTCACAGATACGCAGTATTTT.

The V call is TRBV20-1, the J call TRBJ1-1; tentative D call: TRBD1 (6 bases). CDR1 DFQATT and CDR2 SNEGSKA come from the germline V gene (reference sequence). The CDR3 totals 12 residues. The V end lost 7 bases, the J end lost 1 base, and 10 bases lay between the germline ends. As DNA, the CDR3 is TGCAGTGTGGGGGGCAGGAACACTGAAGCTTTCTTT. This codes for CSVGGRNTEAFF.

A remark on this clonotype: Without the conserved terminal phenylalanine or tryptophan, this CDR3 likely stems from a read error. Because the CDR3's place on the DNA is in doubt, the DNA is left out and the CDR3 is given as listed by TCRdb. The V call is TRBV7-2, the J call TRBJ1-2. Looked up from germline, CDR1 is SGHTA and CDR2 is FQGNSA. The CDR3 spans 14 residues, counting both ends. The CDR3 is CASSSRGTSYGYTL.

The rearrangement links TRBV12-3 or TRBV12-4 to TRBJ2-7; 13 nucleotides align to TRBD2. J lost 6 bases, V lost 7 bases, and 3 bases had no gene match. The CDR3 has 13 residues. Written as DNA, the CDR3 is TGTGCCAGCACTCGGACTAGCGGGGGCGAGCAGTACTTC. Translating gives CASTRTSGGEQYF.

The gene calls are TRBV7-2 and TRBJ2-2, with D perhaps TRBD1 (5 bases). Trimming took off 5 bases at V and 8 bases at J, with 9 bases between the two ends. The CDR3 is made up of 12 amino acids. Germline values: CDR1 SGHTA, CDR2 FQGNSA. CDR3 amino acids: CASSIWTGELFF. In DNA, the CDR3 is TGTGCCAGCAGCATCTGGACAGGGGAGCTGTTTTTT.

Concerning this clonotype itself: This is likely a read error, given that the CDR3 carries no conserved phenylalanine or tryptophan at its end. The chain uses TRBV7-2 and TRBJ2-5, with D tentatively TRBD2 (6 bases). Germline V gene sequence: CDR1 SGHTA, CDR2 FQGNSA. The CDR3 sequence is 15 residues long. Trimming took off 2 bases at V and 5 bases at J, with 15 bases between the two ends. CDR3 residues: CASSLRVAGTETQYC. The CDR3 bases are TGTGCCAGCAGCTTAAGGGTGGCGGGGACTGAGACCCAGTACTGC.

V is TRBV20-1 and J is TRBJ1-2; tentatively, D is TRBD1 (6 bases). The CDR3 spans 14 residues. V lost 6 bases, J lost 5 bases, and 19 bases lay in between. The germline V gene encodes CDR1 DFQATT and CDR2 SNEGSKA (reference sequence). The CDR3 DNA reads TGCAGTGCCCCCGGGGGGGGGGCGCAGTATGGCTACACCTTC. Amino acids: CSAPGGGAQYGYTF.

The chain employs TRBV25-1 and TRBJ2-3, with D uncertain. Per germline, CDR1 MGHDK and CDR2 SYGVNS. The CDR3 runs 11 residues. CDR3 in DNA: TGTGCTAGGGTCGGAACAGATACGCAGTATTTT. Its translation: CARVGTDTQYF.

The V call is TRBV20-1, the J call TRBJ1-6; TRBD1 might be the D (5 bases). CDR3 length: 12 residues. Germline V lookup: CDR1 DFQATT, CDR2 SNEGSKA (reference sequence). Deletions cut 3 bases from V and 10 bases from J, with 10 bases between. This CDR3 reads CSASSGKSPLHF. CDR3 sequence (DNA): TGCAGTGCTAGTTCAGGGAAATCACCCCTCCACTTT.

This chain links TRBV20-1 with TRBJ2-7; 9 bases agree with TRBD1. V dropped 0 bases and J dropped 3; count of bases not matched to a gene: 3. The CDR3 contains 14 residues. Germline CDR1 and CDR2: DFQATT and SNEGSKA (reference sequence). The CDR3 DNA is TGCAGTGCTAGAGATGTGACAGGGGGCTACGAGCAGTACTTC. Translation: CSARDVTGGYEQYF.

The sample holds many counts of this clonotype. The rearrangement uses TRBV6-5 and TRBJ2-4; D may be TRBD2 (7 bases). The V end was cut by 6 bases, the J end by 9 bases, with 21 bases between. Looked up from germline, CDR1 is MNHEY and CDR2 is SVGAGI. The CDR3 spans 15 residues. CDR3 sequence: CASRTDGGGGGIQYF. CDR3 bases: TGTGCCAGCAGAACCGACGGGGGAGGGGGGGGCATTCAGTACTTC.

This clonotype occurred many times. This chain links TRBV10-2 with TRBJ1-5; D may be TRBD1 (5 bases). Looked up from germline, CDR1 is WSHSY and CDR2 is SAAADI. Deletions cut 6 bases from V and 7 bases from J, with 13 bases between. CDR3 length: 13 residues. The DNA of the CDR3 is TGCGCCAGCAGCGCAGGGTTTCGGCAGCCCCAGCATTTT. As protein: CASSAGFRQPQHF.

This rearrangement joins TRBV11-1 to TRBJ2-3; 14 nucleotides line up with TRBD2. The J segment lost 3 bases and the V segment lost 6 bases, leaving 8 bases of the junction unmatched. The CDR3 loop spans 17 amino acids. The germline V gene encodes CDR1 SGHAT and CDR2 FQDESV (reference sequence). CDR3 nucleotide sequence: TGTGCCAGCAGGGCCGGGACTAGCGGGAGAAGGACAGATACGCAGTATTTT. Protein: CASRAGTSGRRTDTQYF. The full variable domain, rest sourced from reference TRBV11-1 and TRBJ2-3, is EAEVAQSPRYKITEKSQAVAFWCDPISGHATLYWYRQILGQGPELLVQFQDESVVDDSQLPKDRFSAERLKGVDSTLKIQPAELGDSAMYLCASRAGTSGRRTDTQYFGPGTRLTVL.

This chain uses TRBV24-1 with TRBJ2-2; D may correspond to TRBD1 or TRBD2 (5 bases each). Trimming left V 4 bases short and J 3 bases short, with 14 bases between. Germline assignment: CDR1 KGHDR and CDR2 SFDVKD. The length of the CDR3 is 16 residues. The CDR3 here is CATSESPLGDTGELFF. The CDR3 DNA follows: TGTGCCACCAGTGAGTCTCCCTTGGGGGACACCGGGGAGCTGTTTTTT.

This clonotype was counted a single time. The CDR3 ends on some other residue instead of the conserved phenylalanine or tryptophan, so this is likely a read error. The genes are TRBV5-1 and TRBJ1-1; 9 positions match TRBD1. Germline CDR1 and CDR2: SGHRS and YFSETQ. V shed 4 bases and J 7 bases; nucleotides not matched to a gene: 8. There are 14 residues in the CDR3. CDR3 amino acids: CASSPWTGVVEAFL. The CDR3 coding sequence is TGCGCCAGCAGCCCCTGGACAGGGGTGGTTGAAGCTTTCCTT.

The chain joins TRBV19 to TRBJ2-2, with D possibly matching TRBD1 (6 bases). Trimming left V 6 bases short and J 0 bases short, with 17 bases between. Germline CDR1 and CDR2: LNHDA and SQIVND (reference sequence). This CDR3 region has 17 residues. In DNA form, the CDR3 reads TGTGCCAGTAGCAAACTACAGGGTCCTGCGAACACCGGGGAGCTGTTTTTT. Residues: CASSKLQGPANTGELFF.

This clonotype has a count of ten or more. The V gene is TRBV9, the J gene TRBJ2-6; no reliable D call. Germline values: CDR1 SGDLS, CDR2 YYNGEE. The CDR3 loop spans 15 amino acids. V dropped 4 bases and J dropped 4 bases, with 12 bases sitting between them. DNA of the CDR3: TGTGCCAGCAGCTCCCTTGGGTCGGGGGCCAACGTCCTGACTTTC. This translates into CASSSLGSGANVLTF.

As to this clonotype: No conserved phenylalanine or tryptophan ends this CDR3, so it is likely a read error. The rearrangement uses TRBV4-3 and TRBJ1-1; 7 nucleotides match TRBD1. The junction had 9 bases not matched to a gene; V was cut back by 3 bases and J by 5 bases. The CDR3 runs to 15 residues. Germline-derived CDR1 and CDR2 are LGHNA and YSLEER. This chain's CDR3 is CASSQAQGVWTEAFL. DNA of the CDR3: TGCGCCAGCAGCCAGGCGCAGGGGGTTTGGACTGAAGCTTTCCTT.

This clonotype came up many times. J is TRBJ2-5 and V is TRBV2; maybe TRBD2 (6 bases). The CDR3 covers 13 residues. V was clipped by 4 bases and J by 5 bases, with 11 bases between them. Per the germline V gene, CDR1 is SNHLY and CDR2 is FYNNEI. The CDR3 bases are TGTGCCAGCAGTGGACTAGTCAGGGAGACCCAGTACTTC. Amino acids: CASSGLVRETQYF.

Points on this clonotype: No conserved phenylalanine or tryptophan ends this CDR3, so it is likely a read error. This chain joins TRBV9 and TRBJ1-1; TRBD1 might be the D (6 bases). CDR3 length: 15 amino acids. The germline CDR1 and CDR2 sequences are SGDLS and YYNGEE. This CDR3 is CAGSASYREGTEAFS. The CDR3, as DNA: TGTGCCGGCAGCGCCTCCTACAGGGAAGGCACTGAAGCTTTCTCT.

This clonotype was seen at least ten times. V is TRBV7-9 and J is TRBJ1-1; TRBD1 might be the D (5 bases). The CDR3 totals 15 residues. CDR1 is SEHNR, CDR2 FQNEAQ, per germline (reference sequence). Trimming removed 3 bases from V and 4 bases from J, with 15 bases in between. CDR3 protein: CASSFGGRRATEAFF. The CDR3 region has the DNA TGTGCCAGCAGCTTTGGTGGGCGCAGGGCCACTGAAGCTTTCTTT. The full variable domain, completed using reference TRBV7-9 and TRBJ1-1, is DTGVSQNPRHKITKRGQNVTFRCDPISEHNRLYWYRQTLGQGPEFLTYFQNEAQLEKSRLLSDRFSAERPKGSFSTLEIQRTEQGDSAMYLCASSFGGRRATEAFFGQGTRLTVV.

This sequence joins TRBV20-1 and TRBJ1-2, with 8 bases aligning to TRBD1. V was clipped by 0 bases and J by 6 bases; unmatched bases: 12. CDR1 is DFQATT and CDR2 is SNEGSKA in the germline V gene (reference sequence). CDR3 length: 16 residues. CDR3 in amino acids: CSARDNAAGGANGYTF. The CDR3 DNA sequence: TGCAGTGCTAGAGATAATGCGGCAGGGGGCGCGAATGGCTACACCTTC.